This T cell receptor (beta chain) was documented in a study of PD-L1 blockade in urothelial cancer. Sequencing used immunoSEQ multiplex PCR; TCRdb keeps in-frame clones, though not all of them. The sample has around 56,000 clones; about 86% are singletons. The ends lost 1 base at V and 4 bases at J; junction bases unmatched: 3. Germline V gene lookup returns CDR1 MDHEN and CDR2 SYDVKM. CDR3 length equals 16 residues. The receptor comes from a man aged 50-60 years with urothelial cancer. The V call is TRBV28, the J call TRBJ2-1, with 11 bases lining up with TRBD1. This specimen was PBMCs, taken around atezolizumab (anti-PD-L1) treatment. CDR3 in DNA: TGTGCCAGCAGTTTATTGGGACAGGGGGGTTACAATGAGCAGTTCTTC. Translation: CASSLLGQGGYNEQFF.